This T cell receptor beta chain was sequenced during a study of CD8 T cells in Susac syndrome. The CDR3 spans 15 residues. Trimming left V 7 bases short and J 2 bases short, with 16 bases between. The V gene's germline CDR1 is MDHEN and CDR2 SYDVKM. It was with random hexamers that about 0.45 to 1 ug RNA was reverse transcribed. Amplification of TCR beta CDR3 by immunoSEQ multiplex PCR spanned 54 Vbeta and 13 Jbeta. From the immunoSEQ multiplex PCR reads, TCRdb called clonotypes with MiXCR, one entry per CDR3 protein. The table records about 50,000 distinct CDR3 sequences, 93% of them present only once. Study-wide results and caveats: The authors acknowledged that the study's TCR sequencing and HLA analysis involved relatively few individuals.

Remarks on this clonotype: Its target is unknown.

Sequenced input: CD8+ T cells from PBMCs. The J gene is TRBJ2-3, the V gene TRBV28, with D possibly matching TRBD2 (7 bases). The clonotype comes from a human donor with multiple sclerosis. CDR3 sequence: CASNRGGPITDTQYF. The DNA for the CDR3 is TGTGCCAGCAATAGGGGGGGGCCTATCACAGATACGCAGTATTTT.